One T cell receptor beta chain is described in this entry. Its target is unknown. This sample was taken from a study of T cell responses to AZD1222 COVID-19 vaccine. Study results and caveats: Clonal diversity was possibly underestimated, and white British individuals and females predominated among donors.

This CDR3 comprises 13 residues. Germline CDR1 is GTSNPN and CDR2 is SVGIG (reference sequence). The V gene lost 4 bases and the J gene lost 4 bases, with 13 bases spanning the gap. Libraries were prepared by immunoSEQ multiplex PCR; TCRdb keeps only in-frame clonotypes and omits some of them. Found here are 100,000 to 150,000 clones, 70% to 90% of them singletons; the top ten hold about 1.6%. The source of this sequence is an adult in good health. The input for sequencing was peripheral blood, taken on day 0 of AZD1222 vaccination. J is TRBJ1-2 and V is TRBV30, with D hard to call. The CDR3 bases are TGTGCCTGGACCGATCGGGCTCCCTATGGCTACACCTTC. Protein sequence: CAWTDRAPYGYTF.